This T cell receptor (beta chain) was obtained from a study of blood T cell repertoires in COVID-19. Study as a whole: The samples span acute and convalescent COVID-19 from the United States, Italy and Spain.

Participants had their cohort set by participant-reported clinical history. As originally analysed: Quantification of nucleated cells was approximated via reference gene primer amplification. TCRdb's table, derived via immunoSEQ multiplex PCR, lists solely in-frame clones and lacks some. V and J calls and clone size come straight from that table; D and trimming were deduced from the DNA. The sample records fewer than 350,000 clones, approximately 91% being singletons. Trimming removed 2 bases from V and 5 bases from J; junction bases left unmatched: 5. The CDR3 consists of 15 residues. The germline gives CDR1 LNHNV, CDR2 YYDKDF (reference sequence).

The receptor was isolated from a middle-aged woman with acute COVID-19. Sequenced sample: PBMCs or T cells enriched from blood (not recorded which). V and J are TRBV15 and TRBJ2-1; the match to TRBD1 covers 8 bases. The CDR3 DNA sequence: TGTGCCACCAGCAGACTGGGACAGGCCGACAATGAGCAGTTCTTC. Translation gives CATSRLGQADNEQFF.